In this sample, the clone carrying this T cell receptor beta chain turned up a few times. As yet, its antigen is unknown. Sample time point: sample taken at primary tumor resection. The donors, 72 patients with untreated early-stage non-small cell lung cancer, provided the samples. Tumor, nontumor lung or frozen PBMC supplied whole RNA, sequenced without sorting. The entry originates in a study of spatial heterogeneity in lung cancer. Findings and limits, study-wide: Mutation tallies in tumors tracked expanded intratumoral alpha and beta TCR counts.

Using its own MiXCR run on the 5' RACE reads, TCRdb lists one record per CDR3 protein. The sample shows around 100,000 distinct CDR3 sequences, 4.4% of them seen only once. This TCR was sampled from a male donor with early-stage non-small cell lung cancer. This material consisted of lung tumor tissue, taken at surgery.

The CDR3 DNA is TGTGCCAGCAGTAAACACGGGGGGAATGGCTACACCTTC. It is translated as CASSKHGGNGYTF. The genes are TRBV25-1 and TRBJ1-2; tentatively, D is TRBD1 (5 bases). This CDR3 is built from 13 residues. Trimming cost V 5 bases and J 6 bases, with 13 bases left between them. CDR1 is MGHDK, CDR2 SYGVNS, per germline.